The following is a T cell receptor beta chain sequence with its context. The antigen remains undetermined. These data originate in a study of shared clonotypes between healthy human individuals. Each cell subset's genomic DNA was divided evenly among several immunoSEQ plates. Generated by immunoSEQ multiplex PCR, the TCRdb table keeps only in-frame clones and is missing some. This sample has around 430,000 clones, with around 79% found just once. Unsorted material relied on tens of millions of PBMCs as the source of genomic DNA. Study-level points and caveats: There were few donors, and this limited the genetic and exposure-history diversity represented.

V lost 1 base and J lost 5, with 21 bases in between. The CDR3 is made up of 18 amino acids. Germline V lookup: CDR1 SGHNT, CDR2 YENEEA. The source is a woman in her thirties or forties in good health. Some clones in this sample may be carry-over from other donors' samples. What was sequenced was PBMCs. The J gene is TRBJ2-4, the V gene TRBV11-3; TRBD1 is a possible D gene (6 bases). DNA for the CDR3: TGTGCCAGCAGCTTAGCCCTAGACAGGAGACCTTCCCAAAACATTCAGTACTTC. Its translation: CASSLALDRRPSQNIQYF.